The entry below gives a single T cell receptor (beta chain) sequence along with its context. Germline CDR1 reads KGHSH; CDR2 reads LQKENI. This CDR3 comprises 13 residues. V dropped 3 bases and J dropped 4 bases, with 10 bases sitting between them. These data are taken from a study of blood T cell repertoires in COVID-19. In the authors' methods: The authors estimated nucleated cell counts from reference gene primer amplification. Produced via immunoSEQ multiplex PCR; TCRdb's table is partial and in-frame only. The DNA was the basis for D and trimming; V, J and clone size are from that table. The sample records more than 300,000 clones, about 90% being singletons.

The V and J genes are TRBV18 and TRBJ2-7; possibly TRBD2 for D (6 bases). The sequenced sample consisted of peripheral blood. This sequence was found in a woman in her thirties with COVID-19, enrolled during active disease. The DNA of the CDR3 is TGTGCCAGCTCACCTTCAAGCGGGTACGAGCAGTACTTC. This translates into CASSPSSGYEQYF.